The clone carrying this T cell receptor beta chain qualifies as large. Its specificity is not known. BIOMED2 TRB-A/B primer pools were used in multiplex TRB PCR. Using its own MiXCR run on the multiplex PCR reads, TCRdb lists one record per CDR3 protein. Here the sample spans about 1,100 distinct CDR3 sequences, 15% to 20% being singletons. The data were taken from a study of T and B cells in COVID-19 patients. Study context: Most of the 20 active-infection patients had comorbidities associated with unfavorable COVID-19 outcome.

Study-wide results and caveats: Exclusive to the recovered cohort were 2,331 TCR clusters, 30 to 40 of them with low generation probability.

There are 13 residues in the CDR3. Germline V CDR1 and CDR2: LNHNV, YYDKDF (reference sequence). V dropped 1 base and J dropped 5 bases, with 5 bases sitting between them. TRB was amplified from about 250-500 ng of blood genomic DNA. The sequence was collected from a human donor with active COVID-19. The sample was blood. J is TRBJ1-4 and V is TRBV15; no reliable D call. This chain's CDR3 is CATSRGSNEKLFF. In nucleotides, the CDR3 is TGTGCCACCAGCAGAGGCTCGAATGAAAAACTGTTTTTT.